These 24 T cell receptor beta chains were all obtained from the same sample, sequenced in a study of cytomegalovirus exposure and HLA in healthy donors. PCR amplification relied on 60 Vbeta primers (plus 13 Jbeta primers). TCRdb's copy holds only in-frame clones and misses some; the assay was immunoSEQ multiplex PCR. The data show some 60,000 clones, 80% seen once. Input material: PBMCs. These receptors were obtained from a male donor in good health and CMV-seronegative.

The CDR3: CASSPLTGTMNTEAFF. DNA of the CDR3: TGTGCCAGCAGTCCTCTGACAGGAACCATGAACACTGAAGCTTTCTTT. The chain carries TRBV27 and TRBJ1-1; a possible D gene is TRBD1 (6 bases). The CDR3 length is 16 residues. With 5 bases removed from V and 0 bases from J, the gap between germline ends came to 16 bases. Per germline, CDR1 MNHEY and CDR2 SMNVEV (reference sequence).

The chain joins TRBV5-4 to TRBJ1-5, with D possibly TRBD1 on 6 matching bases. The length of the CDR3 is 13 residues. V was shortened by 0 bases and J by 7 bases, with 8 bases between the two germline ends. Per the germline V gene, CDR1 is SGHNT and CDR2 is YYREEE (reference sequence). The CDR3 DNA sequence: TGTGCCAGCAGCTTGGGGACAGAACAGCCCCAGCATTTT. Translating it yields CASSLGTEQPQHF.

The V and J genes are TRBV7-9 and TRBJ1-2; D remains unclear. V was trimmed by 3 bases and J by 6 bases, leaving 17 bases between them. The CDR3 length is 15 residues. Germline CDR1 SEHNR, CDR2 FQNEAQ (reference sequence). The CDR3 nucleotides are TGTGCCAGCAGCTTTGGTTTATATGGTACTGATGGCTACACCTTC. It translates to CASSFGLYGTDGYTF.

J is TRBJ1-2 and V is TRBV9; D might be TRBD1 (5 bases). V lost 3 bases to trimming and J lost 5 bases, with 14 bases between them. The CDR3 spans 14 residues. In germline, CDR1 is SGDLS, CDR2 YYNGEE. CDR3 in DNA: TGTGCCAGCAGCGGAATGACAGACCCATATGGCTACACCTTC. Translation: CASSGMTDPYGYTF.

The chain links TRBV4-2 to TRBJ1-4; D is unresolved. Trimming removed 4 bases at V and 3 bases at J, with 9 bases between. The CDR3 is made up of 14 amino acids. CDR1 LGHNA and CDR2 YNFKEQ come from the germline V gene. Here the CDR3 reads CASSLAGSNEKLFF. The CDR3 DNA follows: TGTGCCAGCAGCCTTGCGGGCTCTAATGAAAAACTGTTTTTT.

The chain is built from TRBV6-1 and TRBJ2-1; 8 nucleotides match TRBD2. The CDR3 runs 15 residues. Trimming took 6 bases from V and 2 from J; bases not matched to a gene: 6. Germline assignment: CDR1 MNHNS and CDR2 SASEGT. The CDR3 here is CASSLSGEPYNEQFF. CDR3 bases: TGTGCCAGCAGCCTTAGCGGGGAGCCCTACAATGAGCAGTTCTTC.

This sequence joins TRBV9 and TRBJ1-4, with 7 nucleotides matching TRBD1. This CDR3 spans 15 amino acids. Unmatched junction bases numbered 8, after V lost 3 bases and J lost 6 bases. In germline, CDR1 is SGDLS, CDR2 YYNGEE. CDR3 sequence reads: CASSALQGRDEKLFF. The CDR3 nucleotides are TGTGCCAGCAGCGCCTTACAGGGGCGGGATGAAAAACTGTTTTTT.

V gene TRBV7-9 combines with J gene TRBJ1-2; D is ambiguous. Germline V lookup: CDR1 SEHNR, CDR2 FQNEAQ (reference sequence). V was cut by 3 bases and J by 8 bases, with 13 bases left in between. The CDR3 extends over 13 amino acids. CDR3 bases: TGTGCCAGCAGCTTCGAGGTCGGGTGGGGCTACACCTTC. Amino acids: CASSFEVGWGYTF.

The chain combines TRBV4-2 with TRBJ2-2, with TRBD2 identical over 8 bases. CDR1 LGHNA and CDR2 YNFKEQ come from the germline V gene. V dropped 3 bases and J dropped 7; count of bases not matched to a gene: 10. The CDR3 is 16 amino acids. The CDR3 region has the DNA TGTGCCAGCAGCCAGGGGGGCGGGGGGCAGGGCGGGGAGCTGTTTTTT. It yields the protein CASSQGGGGQGGELFF.

The V gene is TRBV19, the J gene TRBJ2-7; maybe TRBD1 (5 bases). V was shortened by 3 bases and J by 1 base, with 13 bases between the two germline ends. Germline CDR1 and CDR2: LNHDA and SQIVND (reference sequence). There are 15 residues in the CDR3. CDR3 DNA: TGTGCCAGTAGTATGGGCCAGGGTTTATCCTACGAGCAGTACTTC. It translates to CASSMGQGLSYEQYF.

The chain uses TRBV6-5 and TRBJ1-6, with D possibly matching TRBD1 (6 bases). Germline loops: CDR1 MNHEY, CDR2 SVGAGI. The V end lost 6 bases, the J end lost 8 bases, and 14 bases lay between the germline ends. The CDR3 extends over 14 amino acids. CDR3 sequence (DNA): TGTGCCAGCAGCTCAGGGGAGAGTTATTCACCCCTCCACTTT. The encoded protein is CASSSGESYSPLHF.

CDR3 in amino acids: CASSPDIGPNYGYTF. The CDR3 bases are TGTGCCAGCTCCCCCGACATCGGCCCTAACTATGGCTACACCTTC. The chain carries TRBV18 and TRBJ1-2; D not certain. This CDR3 has 15 amino acids. V shed 6 bases and J shed 0 bases, with 14 bases lying between them. Germline CDR1 is KGHSH and CDR2 is LQKENI.

V and J are TRBV30 and TRBJ1-1; 8 bases fit TRBD1. V lost 5 bases and J lost 5; bases outside the gene matches: 7. Germline-derived CDR1 and CDR2 are GTSNPN and SVGIG (reference sequence). The CDR3 spans 13 residues. The CDR3 reads CAWDGQGNTEAFF. The CDR3 DNA reads as TGTGCCTGGGACGGACAGGGAAATACTGAAGCTTTCTTT.

The chain recombines TRBV2 with TRBJ2-5, with 9 bases lining up with TRBD2. The end of the DNA aligns better with TRBJ2-7, so the J call may be wrong. The CDR3 length is 14 residues. Per germline, CDR1 SNHLY and CDR2 FYNNEI. In DNA, the CDR3 is TGTGCCAGCAAGGTGGCGGGGGGGGGCTACGAGCAGTACTTC. It codes for CASKVAGGGYEQYF.

The genes are TRBV19 and TRBJ2-7; D is possibly TRBD2 (5 bases). The CDR3 runs to 14 residues. Between the trimmed V and J ends, which lost 6 bases and 4 bases, there was a span of 16 bases. Germline V lookup: CDR1 LNHDA, CDR2 SQIVND (reference sequence). The CDR3 DNA is TGTGCCAGTAGCTACGGACTGAGGGAGTACGAGCAGTACTTC. This codes for CASSYGLREYEQYF.

This chain joins TRBV7-2 and TRBJ1-2, with D possibly matching TRBD1 (5 bases). CDR1 and CDR2 from the germline V gene are SGHTA and FQGNSA. This CDR3 region has 17 residues. The V and J ends lost 1 base and 4 bases respectively, with 19 bases between them. CDR3 amino acids: CASSLVIQEAGTYGYTF. The CDR3 DNA sequence: TGTGCCAGCAGCTTAGTAATACAGGAAGCTGGAACCTATGGCTACACCTTC.

The chain joins TRBV2 to TRBJ1-2; 7 bases line up with TRBD1. The CDR3 runs to 11 residues. V was pared by 6 bases and J by 7 bases, with 2 bases of the junction left unmatched. Germline V gives CDR1 SNHLY, CDR2 FYNNEI. The CDR3 bases are TGTGCCAGCAGCGGGGACAGTGGCTACACCTTC. Protein: CASSGDSGYTF.

This chain connects TRBV20-1 to TRBJ2-5; the match to TRBD1 covers 7 bases. V shed 4 bases, J shed 5 bases, and the junction held 1 base outside the gene matches. This CDR3 comprises 11 residues. Looked up from germline, CDR1 is DFQATT and CDR2 is SNEGSKA (reference sequence). CDR3 sequence: CSAIRGETQYF. The CDR3 coding sequence is TGCAGTGCTATCAGGGGGGAGACCCAGTACTTC.

CDR3 protein: CASSYSTLAGELFF. CDR3 nucleotides: TGTGCCAGCAGTTACTCCACATTGGCCGGGGAGCTGTTTTTT. The V call is TRBV6-6, the J call TRBJ2-2; D call uncertain. In germline, CDR1 is MNHNY, CDR2 SVGAGI (reference sequence). V lost 0 bases and J lost 6, with 8 bases in between. This CDR3 spans 14 amino acids.

The chain employs TRBV7-8 and TRBJ2-4; the match to TRBD2 covers 7 bases. V shed 4 bases and J 6 bases; nucleotides not matched to a gene: 6. The CDR3 extends over 14 amino acids. The germline V gene encodes CDR1 SGHVS and CDR2 FQNEAQ. CDR3 sequence reads: CASSSTGGGNIQYF. The CDR3 region has the DNA TGTGCCAGCAGCTCTACTGGGGGGGGAAACATTCAGTACTTC.

The chain has TRBV5-1 and TRBJ1-1, with 8 bases matching TRBD1. CDR3 length: 16 amino acids. Germline V gene sequence: CDR1 SGHRS, CDR2 YFSETQ. V shed 1 base and J 0 bases; nucleotides not matched to a gene: 5. The DNA for the CDR3 is TGCGCCAGCAGCTTGCCTGGACAGGGCTTGAACACTGAAGCTTTCTTT. This sequence encodes CASSLPGQGLNTEAFF.

The chain joins TRBV30 to TRBJ1-2, with D perhaps TRBD1 (6 bases). V was pared by 3 bases and J by 7 bases, with 18 bases between. The CDR3 covers 14 residues. Germline CDR1 is GTSNPN and CDR2 is SVGIG (reference sequence). The CDR3 DNA is TGTGCCTGGAGAAGGGGGGGCCCCGCTGTTGGCTACACCTTC. Translated: CAWRRGGPAVGYTF.

This clone was seen only a few times. This sequence joins TRBV4-2 and TRBJ2-7; TRBD1 aligns across 8 bases. From germline, CDR1 is LGHNA and CDR2 YNFKEQ. V shed 0 bases and J 4 bases; nucleotides not matched to a gene: 8. The CDR3 spans 16 residues. The CDR3 protein is CASSQENGQGAYEQYF. CDR3 bases: TGTGCCAGCAGCCAAGAGAATGGGCAGGGGGCTTACGAGCAGTACTTC.

This clone was seen a single time. The rearrangement links TRBV7-9 to TRBJ2-7; 7 positions match TRBD1. Looked up from germline, CDR1 is SEHNR and CDR2 is FQNEAQ (reference sequence). V lost 5 bases, J lost 3 bases, and 7 bases stayed unmatched. There are 14 residues in the CDR3. The DNA of the CDR3 is TGTGCCAGCAGCAGGGACAGCTACTTCTACGAGCAGTACTTC. Translating gives CASSRDSYFYEQYF.